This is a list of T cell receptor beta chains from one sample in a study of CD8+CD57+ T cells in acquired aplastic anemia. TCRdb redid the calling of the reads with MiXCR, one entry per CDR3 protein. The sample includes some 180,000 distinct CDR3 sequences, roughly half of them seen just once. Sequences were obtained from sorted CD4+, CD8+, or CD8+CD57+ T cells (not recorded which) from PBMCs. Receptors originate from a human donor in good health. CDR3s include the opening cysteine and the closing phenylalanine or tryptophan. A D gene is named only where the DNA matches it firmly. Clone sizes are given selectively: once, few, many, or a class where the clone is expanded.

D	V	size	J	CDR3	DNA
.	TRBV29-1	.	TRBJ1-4	CSVAGPGGEKLFF	TGCAGCGTTGCGGGACCCGGAGGGGAAAAACTGTTTTTT
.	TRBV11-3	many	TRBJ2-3	CASSVGRGDTQYF	TGTGCCAGCAGCGTCGGGAGAGGGGATACGCAGTATTTT
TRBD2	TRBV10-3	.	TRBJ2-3	CAISVGGARTDTQYF	TGTGCCATCAGCGTCGGGGGGGCGCGGACAGATACGCAGTATTTT
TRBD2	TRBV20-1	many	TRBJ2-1	CSARLASGGNEQFF	TGCAGTGCTAGACTGGCTAGCGGGGGGAATGAGCAGTTCTTC
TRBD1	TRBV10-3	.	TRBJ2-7	CAISDRTGYYEQYF	TGTGCCATCAGTGATAGGACAGGCTACTACGAGCAGTACTTC
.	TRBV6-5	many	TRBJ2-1	CASSYGDNEQFF	TGTGCCAGCAGTTACGGAGACAATGAGCAGTTCTTC
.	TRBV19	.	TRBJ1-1	CASSMARTVNTEAFF	TGTGCCAGTAGTATGGCTCGGACCGTGAACACTGAAGCTTTCTTT
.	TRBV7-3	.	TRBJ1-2	CASSLTGGTYGYTF	TGTGCCAGCAGCTTAACGGGGGGAACCTATGGCTACACCTTC
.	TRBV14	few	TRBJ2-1	CASRGYNEQFF	TGTGCCAGCAGAGGGTACAATGAGCAGTTCTTC
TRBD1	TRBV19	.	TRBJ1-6	CASSITGQDNSPLHF	TGTGCCAGTAGTATAACGGGACAGGATAATTCACCCCTCCACTTT
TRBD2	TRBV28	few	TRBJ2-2	CASSDPGGVGELFF	TGTGCCAGCAGTGATCCTGGGGGGGTCGGGGAGCTGTTTTTT
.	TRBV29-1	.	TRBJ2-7	CSVEADPSEQYF	TGCAGCGTTGAAGCCGACCCCTCGGAGCAGTACTTC
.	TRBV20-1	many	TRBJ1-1	CSARGGVTEAFF	TGCAGTGCTAGAGGTGGGGTCACTGAAGCTTTCTTT
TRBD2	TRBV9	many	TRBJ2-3	CASSPSREGWTDTQYF	TGTGCCAGCAGCCCATCGAGGGAGGGGTGGACAGATACGCAGTATTTT
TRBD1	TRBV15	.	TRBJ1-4	CATSRVPGQGNEKLFF	TGTGCCACCAGCAGGGTCCCGGGACAGGGGAATGAAAAACTGTTTTTT
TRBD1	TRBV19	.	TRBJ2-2	CASNDRGRSGELFF	TGTGCCAGTAACGACAGGGGGCGCAGCGGGGAGCTGTTTTTT
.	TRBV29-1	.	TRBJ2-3	CSVALTHSNTDTQYF	TGCAGCGTTGCATTGACTCATAGTAACACAGATACGCAGTATTTT
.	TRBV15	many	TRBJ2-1	CATSSPSSYNEQFF	TGTGCCACCAGCAGTCCAAGCTCCTACAATGAGCAGTTCTTC
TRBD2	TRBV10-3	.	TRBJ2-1	CAISESGLAGEPDQFF	TGTGCCATCAGTGAGTCCGGACTAGCGGGAGAACCTGATCAGTTCTTC
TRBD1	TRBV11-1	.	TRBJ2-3	CASSRQGFSTDTQYF	TGTGCCAGCAGCAGACAGGGCTTCAGCACAGATACGCAGTATTTT
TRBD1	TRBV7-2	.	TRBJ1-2	CASSLGQRYGYTF	TGTGCCAGCAGCTTGGGACAGCGATATGGCTACACCTTC
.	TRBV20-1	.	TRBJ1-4	CSARDFLQGDEKLFF	TGCAGTGCTAGAGATTTTCTCCAGGGAGATGAAAAACTGTTTTTT
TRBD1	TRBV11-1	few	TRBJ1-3	CASSRIPGQVKGNTIYF	TGTGCCAGCAGCCGAATACCGGGACAGGTTAAAGGAAACACCATATATTTT
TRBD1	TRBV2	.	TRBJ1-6	CASSVQGNSPLHF	TGTGCCAGCAGTGTACAGGGGAATTCACCCCTCCACTTT
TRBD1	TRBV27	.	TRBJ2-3	CASRVRDRGRGDTQYF	TGTGCCAGCAGGGTCCGGGACAGGGGGCGGGGAGATACGCAGTATTTT
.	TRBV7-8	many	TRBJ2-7	CASSLEGGSSYEQYF	TGTGCCAGCAGCTTAGAGGGGGGGAGCTCCTACGAGCAGTACTTC
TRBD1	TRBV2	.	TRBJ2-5	CASRGQGGQETQYF	TGTGCCAGCAGGGGACAGGGAGGGCAAGAGACCCAGTACTTC
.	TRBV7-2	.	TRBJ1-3	CASSPGVGRGNTIYF	TGTGCCAGCAGCCCGGGAGTAGGGCGCGGAAACACCATATATTTT
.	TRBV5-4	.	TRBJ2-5	CASSLGGDQETQYF	TGTGCCAGCAGCTTGGGAGGTGACCAAGAGACCCAGTACTTC
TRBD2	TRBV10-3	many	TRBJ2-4	CAISEYPAGESIDIQYF	TGTGCCATCAGTGAGTACCCAGCGGGAGAAAGTATAGACATTCAGTACTTC
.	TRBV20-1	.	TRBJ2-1	CSASGRGNEQFF	TGCAGTGCTAGCGGGCGGGGCAATGAGCAGTTCTTC
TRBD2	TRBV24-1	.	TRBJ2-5	CVTSASGMSETRYF	TGTGTCACCAGTGCTAGCGGGATGTCAGAGACCCGGTACTTC
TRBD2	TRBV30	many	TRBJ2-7	CAWSVQAGGGEQYF	TGTGCCTGGAGTGTACAAGCGGGAGGGGGAGAGCAGTACTTC
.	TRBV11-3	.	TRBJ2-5	CASSIVGGYETQYF	TGTGCCAGCAGCATTGTGGGGGGATACGAGACCCAGTACTTC
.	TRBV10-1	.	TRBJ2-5	CASSDGTNDQETQYF	TGCGCCAGCAGTGATGGAACAAATGATCAAGAGACCCAGTACTTC
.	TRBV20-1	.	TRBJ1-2	CSADRPRGYTF	TGCAGTGCAGATCGTCCACGGGGCTACACCTTC
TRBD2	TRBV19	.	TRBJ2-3	CASRVAGGPDTQYF	TGTGCCAGCCGGGTAGCGGGGGGACCAGATACGCAGTATTTT
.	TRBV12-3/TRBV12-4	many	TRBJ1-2	CASGAAYYGYTF	TGTGCCAGCGGCGCGGCCTACTATGGCTACACCTTC
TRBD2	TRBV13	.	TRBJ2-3	CASSLIAGARKITDTQYF	TGTGCCAGCAGCTTGATAGCGGGGGCCAGGAAGATCACAGATACGCAGTATTTT
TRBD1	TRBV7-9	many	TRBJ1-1	CASSKGQENTEAFF	TGTGCCAGCAGTAAGGGACAGGAGAACACTGAAGCTTTCTTT
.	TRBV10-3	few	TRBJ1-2	CAISGQKDGYTF	TGTGCCATCAGTGGACAGAAAGATGGCTACACCTTC
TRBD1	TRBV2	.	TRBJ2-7	CASRDRGSPYYEQYF	TGTGCCAGCAGGGACAGGGGGTCCCCCTACTACGAGCAGTACTTC
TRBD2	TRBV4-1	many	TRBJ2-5	CASSQGSGHPEAQYF	TGCGCCAGCAGCCAAGGTAGCGGGCACCCTGAGGCCCAGTACTTC
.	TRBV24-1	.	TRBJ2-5	CATSDLQDGETQYF	TGTGCCACCAGTGATTTGCAGGACGGGGAGACCCAGTACTTC
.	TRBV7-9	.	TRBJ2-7	CASSPTGETIYEQYF	TGTGCCAGCAGCCCGACAGGAGAAACAATATACGAGCAGTACTTC
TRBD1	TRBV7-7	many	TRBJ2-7	CASSEDRGPSYEQYF	TGTGCTAGCAGCGAGGACAGGGGACCCTCCTACGAGCAGTACTTC
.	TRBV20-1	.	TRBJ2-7	CSARYGTGLYEQYF	TGCAGTGCTAGATATGGAACGGGTCTCTACGAGCAGTACTTC
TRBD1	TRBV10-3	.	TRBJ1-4	CAIAKSGTGNEKLFF	TGTGCCATCGCGAAGTCCGGGACAGGGAATGAAAAACTGTTTTTT
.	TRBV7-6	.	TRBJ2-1	CASSSLAHNGQFF	TGTGCCAGCAGCTCCTTAGCACACAATGGGCAGTTCTTC
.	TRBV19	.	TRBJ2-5	CASSLTGAQETQYF	TGTGCCAGTAGCCTGACAGGAGCTCAAGAGACCCAGTACTTC
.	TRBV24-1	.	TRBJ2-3	CATSAPGSTDTQYF	TGTGCCACCAGTGCCCCAGGGAGCACAGATACGCAGTATTTT
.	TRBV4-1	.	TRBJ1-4	CASSQVEMAASNEKLFF	TGCGCCAGCAGCCAAGTAGAGATGGCAGCTTCTAATGAAAAACTGTTTTTT
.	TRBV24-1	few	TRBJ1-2	CATSDSNVGGYTF	TGTGCCACCAGTGATTCGAACGTCGGGGGCTACACCTTC
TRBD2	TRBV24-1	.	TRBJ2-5	CATSEGGTSSETQYF	TGTGCCACCAGTGAAGGCGGGACTAGCAGCGAGACCCAGTACTTC
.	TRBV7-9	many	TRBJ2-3	CASSLAGSGDTQYF	TGTGCCAGCAGCTTAGCGGGGTCGGGAGATACGCAGTATTTT